Each of the 27 T cell receptor beta chains below was sequenced from the same sample in a study of graft-versus-host responses after intestinal transplantation. The table came from immunoSEQ multiplex PCR; TCRdb's copy has only in-frame clones and leaves some out. The table shows some 82,000 clones, with roughly 84% occurring only once. Their antigen targets remain unknown. The sample in question was unstimulated CD8+ T cells sorted from spleen or lymph node cells, obtained before transplant. The receptor source for this set is a human donor who was the organ donor for an intestinal transplant.

As regards this clone: This sample includes further DNA sequences coding for the same CDR3. The V and J genes are TRBV7-3 and TRBJ2-2; possibly TRBD2 for D (6 bases). The CDR3 is 13 residues long. The germline V and J ends were trimmed by 5 bases and 6 bases, with 10 bases remaining between them. Germline V gene sequence: CDR1 SGHTA, CDR2 FQGTGA. The CDR3 nucleotides read TGTGCCAGCAGCCTCGGGGGAGCCGGGGAGCTGTTTTTT. Its protein is CASSLGGAGELFF.

The rearrangement uses TRBV4-1 and TRBJ1-5, with D possibly matching TRBD1 (6 bases). The germline V and J ends were trimmed by 2 bases and 8 bases, with 16 bases remaining between them. The CDR3 length is 15 residues. Germline V gene data show CDR1 as MGHRA and CDR2 as YSYEKL. DNA for the CDR3: TGCGCCAGCAGCCAATCCCCGGGGGCTGGAGAGCCCCAGCATTTT. Translating it yields CASSQSPGAGEPQHF.

The gene calls are TRBV27 and TRBJ2-1; TRBD2 agrees at 7 bases. The CDR3 spans 15 residues. The germline V gene encodes CDR1 MNHEY and CDR2 SMNVEV (reference sequence). Losses at the gene ends were 2 bases for V and 4 bases for J; bases not matched to a gene: 5. The CDR3: CASSLRGGDYNEQFF. CDR3 in DNA: TGTGCCAGCAGTTTACGCGGGGGTGATTACAATGAGCAGTTCTTC.

This chain connects TRBV12-5 to TRBJ1-2; D gene ambiguous. V was clipped by 3 bases and J by 4 bases, with 24 bases between them. CDR3 size: 18 residues. CDR1 is LGHNT and CDR2 is FRNRAP in the germline V gene. The CDR3 here is CASGFLAGGVVSPYGYTF. The CDR3 nucleotides read TGTGCTAGTGGTTTCCTTGCCGGTGGGGTCGTATCACCCTATGGCTACACCTTC.

The gene calls are TRBV4-1 and TRBJ2-7, with D unclear. The germline CDR1 and CDR2 sequences are MGHRA and YSYEKL. Trimming removed 0 bases from V and 6 bases from J, with 18 bases in between. CDR3 length equals 16 residues. The DNA for the CDR3 is TGCGCCAGCAGCCAAGATCAGGATTCCGGTTGGGTCGAGCAGTACTTC. It specifies CASSQDQDSGWVEQYF.

Points on this clone: At one boundary the junction diverges from the germline segment, which might be a read error. The chain combines TRBV27 with TRBJ2-7; 8 bases fit TRBD1. The germline V gene encodes CDR1 MNHEY and CDR2 SMNVEV (reference sequence). CDR3 length: 12 amino acids. The CDR3 region is CASSFVRGQENF. The CDR3 DNA is TGTGCCAGCAGTTTCGTTCGGGGACAGGAGAACTTC.

This clone was counted between two and nine times. This chain uses TRBV5-1 with TRBJ2-1; D uncertain. Trimming shortened V by 0 bases and J by 8 bases, and 9 bases separated the two germline ends. Germline V gene sequence: CDR1 SGHRS, CDR2 YFSETQ. This CDR3 region has 13 residues. CDR3 nucleotide sequence: TGCGCCAGCAGCTTGGGGACGTCCGATGAGCAGTTCTTC. This codes for CASSLGTSDEQFF.

V and J are TRBV19 and TRBJ1-5; the match to TRBD1 covers 9 bases. The germline gives CDR1 LNHDA, CDR2 SQIVND (reference sequence). This CDR3 region has 15 residues. J gave up 2 bases and V 7 bases, and 6 bases lay outside the gene matches. The CDR3 sequence is CASTPGQGGNQPQHF. CDR3 nucleotides: TGTGCCAGTACTCCGGGACAGGGCGGCAATCAGCCCCAGCATTTT. The whole variable domain, filled in from reference TRBV19 and TRBJ1-5, reads DGGITQSPKYLFRKEGQNVTLSCEQNLNHDAMYWYRQDPGQGLRLIYYSQIVNDFQKGDIAEGYSVSREKKESFPLTVTSAQKNPTAFYLCASTPGQGGNQPQHFGDGTRLSIL.

This clone was counted once. The rearrangement links TRBV6-4 to TRBJ1-2; the D gene is possibly TRBD1 (5 bases). The CDR3 spans 13 residues. The V end lost 4 bases, the J end lost 6 bases, and 12 bases lay between the germline ends. The germline V gene has CDR1 MRHNA and CDR2 SNTAGT. The CDR3 nucleotides are TGTGCCAGCAGTGCCGGGGCAGCTGATGGCTACACCTTC. Protein: CASSAGAADGYTF.

This clone has a single count. Written as DNA, the CDR3 is TGTGCCAGTGGGTGGTTTGCTGAAGCTTTCTTT. Translation gives CASGWFAEAFF. This chain uses TRBV19 with TRBJ1-1; no clear D gene. The CDR3 is 11 amino acids. Germline V CDR1 and CDR2: LNHDA, SQIVND (reference sequence). V was clipped by 8 bases and J by 6 bases, with 10 bases between them.

The chain combines TRBV7-9 with TRBJ2-7; 7 bases fit TRBD1. V was pared by 4 bases and J by 3 bases, with 6 bases of the junction left unmatched. Germline values: CDR1 SEHNR, CDR2 FQNEAQ (reference sequence). This CDR3 is built from 14 residues. The CDR3 nucleotides read TGTGCCAGCAGCTCTGACAGGGCCAACTACGAGCAGTACTTC. Translation: CASSSDRANYEQYF.

The chain couples TRBV23-1 to TRBJ2-7, with 7 bases lining up with TRBD1. TRBV23-1 is noted as an ORF with a role that remains uncertain. The trim removed 4 bases at V and 2 bases at J, leaving 17 bases unmatched. The CDR3 loop spans 18 amino acids. The CDR3 coding sequence is TGCGCCAGCAGTCTATATTCGACCGGGACAGCGAAGACCTACGAGCAGTACTTC. This encodes CASSLYSTGTAKTYEQYF.

V gene TRBV28 combines with J gene TRBJ1-3; D possibly corresponds to TRBD1 (5 bases). In germline, CDR1 is MDHEN, CDR2 SYDVKM. CDR3 length: 16 residues. V lost 10 bases and J 2 bases, leaving 21 bases between the germline ends. The CDR3 region is CATSRPMEDTGNTIYF. The DNA for the CDR3 is TGTGCCACCAGCCGACCAATGGAGGACACTGGAAACACCATATATTTT. The whole variable domain, filled in from reference TRBV28 and TRBJ1-3, reads DVKVTQSSRYLVKRTGEKVFLECVQDMDHENMFWYRQDPGLGLRLIYFSYDVKMKEKGDIPEGYSVSREKKERFSLILESASTNQTSMYLCATSRPMEDTGNTIYFGEGSWLTVV.

This clone was recorded only once. The chain recombines TRBV5-8 with TRBJ2-7; TRBD1 matches 10 bases. Looked up from germline, CDR1 is SGHTS and CDR2 is YDEGEE. CDR3 length equals 14 residues. The J segment lost 7 bases and the V segment lost 2 bases, leaving 6 bases of the junction unmatched. The DNA for the CDR3 is TGTGCCAGCAGCTTCCGACAGGGGGCAGGGGAGCAGTACTTC. This gives the protein CASSFRQGAGEQYF.

This chain connects TRBV6-1 to TRBJ1-1, with 8 bases lining up with TRBD1. With 6 bases clipped from V and 8 bases from J, the junction kept 8 bases outside the gene matches. The germline CDR1 and CDR2 sequences are MNHNS and SASEGT. The CDR3 has 13 amino acids. CDR3 protein: CASRRTGTSEAFF. The CDR3 DNA reads TGTGCCAGCAGAAGGACAGGGACGTCAGAAGCTTTCTTT.

The CDR3 loop reads CASSVVKGAGELFF. Here the CDR3 DNA reads TGTGCCAGCAGCGTAGTCAAAGGGGCTGGGGAGCTGTTTTTT. The chain joins TRBV9 to TRBJ2-2; D may be TRBD1 (5 bases). CDR1 is SGDLS, CDR2 YYNGEE, per germline. The CDR3 sequence is 14 residues long. V lost 0 bases and J 8 bases, leaving 11 bases between the germline ends.

The chain has TRBV5-6 and TRBJ1-1, with a possible D match to TRBD1 (5 bases). Trimming took 6 bases from V and 4 from J, leaving 10 bases between them. The CDR3 length is 12 residues. Germline lookup yields CDR1 SGHDT and CDR2 YYEEEE. The CDR3 nucleotides are TGTGCCAGCACCTCGGGGGGCACTGAAGCTTTCTTT. It is translated as CASTSGGTEAFF. Based on the CDR3 plus reference TRBV5-6 and TRBJ1-1, the full variable domain is DAGVTQSPTHLIKTRGQQVTLRCSPKSGHDTVSWYQQALGQGPQFIFQYYEEEERQRGNFPDRFSGHQFPNYSSELNVNALLLGDSALYLCASTSGGTEAFFGQGTRLTVV.

The gene calls are TRBV27 and TRBJ2-7; D is ambiguous. CDR3 length: 15 residues. Trimming pared 2 bases from V and 2 bases from J, leaving 13 bases between. Germline CDR1 is MNHEY and CDR2 is SMNVEV (reference sequence). CDR3 region: CASSLKGLLAYEQYF. The CDR3 DNA reads TGTGCCAGCAGTTTAAAGGGCTTATTGGCCTACGAGCAGTACTTC.

V is TRBV5-1 and J is TRBJ2-5, with no clear D. Germline CDR1 is SGHRS and CDR2 is YFSETQ. This CDR3 spans 14 amino acids. V dropped 4 bases and J dropped 4 bases, with 14 bases sitting between them. DNA for the CDR3: TGCGCCAGCAGCCCCGTGGGTACAACAGAGACCCAGTACTTC. It codes for CASSPVGTTETQYF. Combining the CDR3 with reference TRBV5-1 and TRBJ2-5 gives the whole variable domain KAGVTQTPRYLIKTRGQQVTLSCSPISGHRSVSWYQQTPGQGLQFLFEYFSETQRNKGNFPGRFSGRQFSNSRSEMNVSTLELGDSALYLCASSPVGTTETQYFGPGTRLLVL.

The chain uses TRBV20-1 and TRBJ1-1; D remains ambiguous. With 6 bases removed from V and 7 bases from J, the gap between germline ends came to 9 bases. Germline CDR1 reads DFQATT; CDR2 reads SNEGSKA (reference sequence). The CDR3 totals 10 residues. The CDR3 DNA follows: TGCAGTGCCCCGAATCTTGAAGCTTTCTTT. It is translated as CSAPNLEAFF.

The chain joins TRBV5-1 to TRBJ2-7; D is uncertain. Germline-derived CDR1 and CDR2 are SGHRS and YFSETQ. The CDR3 has 15 amino acids. The V end was cut by 2 bases, the J end by 2 bases, with 14 bases between. The CDR3 region has the DNA TGCGCCAGCAGCTTATCGTCGGAAGTCCCCTACGAGCAGTACTTC. Residues: CASSLSSEVPYEQYF. Variable domain in full (rest from reference TRBV5-1 and TRBJ2-7): KAGVTQTPRYLIKTRGQQVTLSCSPISGHRSVSWYQQTPGQGLQFLFEYFSETQRNKGNFPGRFSGRQFSNSRSEMNVSTLELGDSALYLCASSLSSEVPYEQYFGPGTRLTVT.

The chain combines TRBV27 with TRBJ2-3, with 10 nucleotides matching TRBD2. V lost 6 bases and J lost 0; bases outside the gene matches: 12. Germline V gene sequence: CDR1 MNHEY, CDR2 SMNVEV (reference sequence). The CDR3 runs 18 residues. The CDR3 DNA is TGTGCCAGCAGGAGGGCTAGCGGGAGTATTCCTAGCACAGATACGCAGTATTTT. Its translation is CASRRASGSIPSTDTQYF.

This clone has just a few counts. This same CDR3 is encoded by further DNA sequences in the sample. The chain combines TRBV7-9 with TRBJ2-2; no definite D call. The CDR3 spans 14 residues. V lost 5 bases, J lost 3 bases, and 10 bases lay in between. CDR1 and CDR2 (germline): SEHNR, FQNEAQ (reference sequence). The CDR3 here is CASSPRAYTGELFF. CDR3 nucleotides: TGTGCCAGCAGCCCCCGGGCTTACACCGGGGAGCTGTTTTTT.

CDR3 in amino acids: CASRDSSYNEQFF. In DNA form, the CDR3 reads TGTGCCAGCAGGGATAGCTCCTACAATGAGCAGTTCTTC. The rearrangement links TRBV25-1 to TRBJ2-1; D unclear. V lost 6 bases to trimming and J lost 0 bases, with 6 bases between them. CDR1 is MGHDK, CDR2 SYGVNS, per germline. CDR3 size: 13 residues.

This chain connects TRBV6-1 to TRBJ2-1; 7 bases align to TRBD2. CDR1 and CDR2 (germline): MNHNS, SASEGT. CDR3 length: 14 residues. The V gene end was trimmed by 8 bases and the J gene end by 4 bases; junction bases not matched to a gene: 8. The CDR3 region has the DNA TGTGCCAGCGGGGGGGTCTACAGATACAATGAGCAGTTCTTC. This codes for CASGGVYRYNEQFF.

A single count supports this clone. The chain has TRBV27 and TRBJ2-7, with a possible D match to TRBD2 (7 bases). Trimming pared 0 bases from V and 2 bases from J, leaving 23 bases between. The CDR3 loop spans 19 amino acids. Germline lookup yields CDR1 MNHEY and CDR2 SMNVEV (reference sequence). This chain's CDR3 is CASSLSTEGGTTHAYEQYF. CDR3 sequence (DNA): TGTGCCAGCAGTTTATCGACTGAGGGGGGGACAACCCACGCCTACGAGCAGTACTTC.

The J gene is TRBJ2-7, the V gene TRBV27, with a possible D match to TRBD2 (6 bases). CDR1 and CDR2 from the germline V gene are MNHEY and SMNVEV (reference sequence). V dropped 7 bases and J dropped 0 bases, with 16 bases sitting between them. The length of the CDR3 is 15 residues. For the CDR3, the DNA is TGTGCCAGCAATCCCTCGGGAGCCTACTCCTACGAGCAGTACTTC. This encodes CASNPSGAYSYEQYF.